This TCR beta chain was sequenced for a study of cytomegalovirus exposure and HLA in healthy donors. Study background: A subsequent analysis reported that the roughly 120 validation repertoires were produced on the same platform that had also been used for the 500 to 700 first-cohort repertoires.

Trimming stripped 2 bases from V and 4 bases from J, with 14 bases between. This CDR3 region has 15 residues. Germline V gene lookup returns CDR1 SGHTA and CDR2 FQGNSA. The protocol was immunoSEQ multiplex PCR, while the TCRdb copy is restricted to in-frame clones and leaves out a portion. The sample comprises 130,000 to 150,000 clones, 90% of which are singletons, and 6.2% rests with the top ten. The sequencing sample was made of PBMCs. This TCR derives from a woman in her twenties or thirties in good health and CMV-seropositive. The chain uses TRBV7-2 and TRBJ2-5; the D gene is possibly TRBD2 (7 bases). This CDR3 is CASSLIGGARETQYF. DNA of the CDR3: TGTGCCAGCAGCTTAATTGGGGGGGCCAGAGAGACCCAGTACTTC. Variable domain in full (rest from reference TRBV7-2 and TRBJ2-5): GAGVSQSPSNKVTEKGKDVELRCDPISGHTALYWYRQSLGQGLEFLIYFQGNSAPDKSGLPSDRFSAERTGGSVSTLTIQRTQQEDSAVYLCASSLIGGARETQYFGPGTRLLVL.